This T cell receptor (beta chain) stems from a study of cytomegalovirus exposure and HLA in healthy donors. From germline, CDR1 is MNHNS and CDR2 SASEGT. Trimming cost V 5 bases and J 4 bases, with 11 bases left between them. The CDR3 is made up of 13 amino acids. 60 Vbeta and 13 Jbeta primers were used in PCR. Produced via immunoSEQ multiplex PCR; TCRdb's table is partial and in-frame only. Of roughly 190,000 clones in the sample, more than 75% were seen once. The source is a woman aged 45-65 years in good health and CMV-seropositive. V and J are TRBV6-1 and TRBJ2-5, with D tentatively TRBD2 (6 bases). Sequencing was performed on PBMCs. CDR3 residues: CASSSVGGETQYF. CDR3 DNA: TGTGCCAGCAGTTCCGTGGGGGGAGAGACCCAGTACTTC.